These 5 T cell receptor beta chains originate from one sample sequenced in a study of beta chain features in type 1 diabetes. Study-level findings and limits: All four CD4+ subsets of Type 1 diabetes patients contained TCRB CDR3s that were moderately but significantly shorter.

No antigen has been assigned to these receptors. Expressed TCRB transcripts were sequenced after all isolated RNA was converted to cDNA. Profiled with immunoSEQ multiplex PCR; TCRdb holds only in-frame clones, not every one. The data hold roughly 150,000 clones, with roughly 8% observed a single time. The sample consisted of central memory CD4+ T cells from blood. The receptors stem from a man in his late teens or twenties with type 1 diabetes.

This chain links TRBV28 with TRBJ1-4; D is undetermined. The CDR3 length is 16 residues. V shed 5 bases and J shed 3 bases, with 16 bases lying between them. From germline, CDR1 is MDHEN and CDR2 SYDVKM. This CDR3 is CASSPPSSTANEKLFF. In nucleotides, the CDR3 is TGTGCCAGCAGTCCACCCTCCTCCACGGCTAATGAAAAACTGTTTTTT.

CDR3 amino acids: CASSSVRVDTQYF. The CDR3 bases are TGTGCCAGCAGCTCGGTTCGGGTGGATACGCAGTATTTT. The gene calls are TRBV5-4 and TRBJ2-3; D remains ambiguous. The CDR3 consists of 13 residues. Trimming stripped 3 bases from V and 6 bases from J, with 11 bases between. Germline CDR1 and CDR2: SGHNT and YYREEE (reference sequence). Supplemented by reference TRBV5-4 and TRBJ2-3, the full variable domain reads ETGVTQSPTHLIKTRGQQVTLRCSSQSGHNTVSWYQQALGQGPQFIFQYYREEENGRGNFPPRFSGLQFPNYSSELNVNALELDDSALYLCASSSVRVDTQYFGPGTRLTVL.

The gene calls are TRBV7-2 and TRBJ1-4; no clear D gene. CDR1 SGHTA and CDR2 FQGNSA come from the germline V gene. The CDR3 is 17 residues long. V was trimmed by 1 base and J by 3 bases, leaving 15 bases between them. In DNA, the CDR3 is TGTGCCAGCAGCTTAGAATCCGGGAGGGAGGCTAATGAAAAACTGTTTTTT. It specifies CASSLESGREANEKLFF. The variable domain in full, with the rest retrieved from reference TRBV7-2 and TRBJ1-4, is GAGVSQSPSNKVTEKGKDVELRCDPISGHTALYWYRQSLGQGLEFLIYFQGNSAPDKSGLPSDRFSAERTGGSVSTLTIQRTQQEDSAVYLCASSLESGREANEKLFFGSGTQLSVL.

The chain is built from TRBV7-9 and TRBJ1-2; TRBD1 matches 9 bases. This CDR3 has 16 amino acids. The ends lost 4 bases at V and 3 bases at J; junction bases unmatched: 9. Per germline, CDR1 SEHNR and CDR2 FQNEAQ (reference sequence). CDR3 bases: TGTGCCAGCAGCTCTTACCCGACAGGGGGAGACTATGGCTACACCTTC. This gives the protein CASSSYPTGGDYGYTF.

This clone was recorded a few times. The chain joins TRBV13 to TRBJ2-4, with a weak D call TRBD2 (5 bases). Trimming pared 4 bases from V and 4 bases from J, leaving 8 bases between. CDR1 is PRHDT, CDR2 FYEKMQ, per germline (reference sequence). This CDR3 comprises 13 residues. The CDR3: CASSSREKNIQYF. In DNA form, the CDR3 reads TGTGCCAGCAGCTCTCGGGAAAAAAACATTCAGTACTTC.